A single sample is the source of the 3 T cell receptor beta chains below, sequenced in a study of CXCR3-negative and CXCR3-positive naive CD8 T cells. 5' RACE that incorporated UMI labels was used to prepare the TRB cDNA libraries. TCRdb reprocessed the 5' RACE reads, keeping one entry per CDR3 protein, no DNA. Across 100,000 to 150,000 distinct CDR3 sequences, the top ten clones capture 0.29% of the sample. The sample comprised naive CXCR3- CD8+ T cells from blood. Subset here: CD45RO-CCR7+CD27+CD95- naive CD8+ T cells lacking CXCR3 (TNR3-). These receptor sequences come from a human donor in good health. Some clones in this sample may be carry-over from other donors' samples.

The rearrangement joins TRBV15 to TRBJ2-7; TCRdb's D call, TRBD1, is unchecked because there is no DNA. The CDR3 extends over 14 amino acids. Per germline, CDR1 LNHNV and CDR2 YYDKDF (reference sequence). The CDR3 sequence is CATSRVRGTYEQYF.

This rearrangement joins TRBV6-5 to TRBJ2-2. Germline values: CDR1 MNHEY, CDR2 SVGAGI. The CDR3 spans 15 residues. The CDR3 region is CASSYWGVKVGELFF.

The V call is TRBV29-1, the J call TRBJ2-5; TCRdb gives TRBD1 as the D gene, but with no DNA this cannot be confirmed. Germline CDR1 reads SQVTM; CDR2 reads ANQGSEA. The CDR3 is 15 residues long. CDR3 region: CSVEDFGQDGETQYF. The whole variable domain, remainder taken from reference TRBV29-1 and TRBJ2-5, is SAVISQKPSRDICQRGTSLTIQCQVDSQVTMMFWYRQQPGQSLTLIATANQGSEATYESGFVIDKFPISRPNLTFSTLTVSNMSPEDSSIYLCSVEDFGQDGETQYFGPGTRLLVL.